A single T cell receptor beta chain is shown here with its context. There is no known antigen for this receptor. Per-base qualities were not stored, and no clone one base away is much larger. The CDR3 regions of human TCRbeta chains were subjected to immunosequencing. As for the original processing: Repertoire TCRs were matched against a reference library of SARS-CoV-2-specific TCRs generated with the MIRA antigen-specificity platform. Breadth was defined as the fraction of unique TCRs that were SARS-CoV-2-associated, and depth was defined as the fraction of total T cells that were SARS-CoV-2-associated. Using the MIRA data, every spike-specific TCR was mapped to the spike region that the TCR reacted to and assigned to either a CD4 or a CD8 class. Log10-transformed breadth and depth values were compared by one-way ANOVA with Sidak's multiple comparisons tests. The source is immuneACCESS, and TCRdb retained only in-frame sequences with V and J called. Part of the clones is not carried over; for the studies checked, unresolved V genes explain less than half of this, and the remainder is unexplained. That table is the source of V, J and clone size, and D and trimming were worked out from the DNA. For this sample the table gives 150,000 to 160,000 clones, of which 80% to 90% were detected only once. Of the sample, approximately 6.6% is held by the ten largest clones.

The sample comes from a study of T cell responses to AZD1222 COVID-19 vaccine (TCRdb year 2021). Study-wide context: A total of under 250 trial participants underwent TCR sequencing, of whom some 200 had received two doses of AZD1222 and 26 had received two doses of the MenACWY control vaccine. Trial participants were enrolled into age subgroups of 18-55, 56-69 and 70-plus years, which contained 148, 28 and 57 TCR-sequenced participants, respectively. Results and caveats for the whole study, not just this receptor: The 56-69-year group was small, and its depth increase did not reach significance, likely because of low power. The whole spike protein was spanned by vaccine-associated CD4 TCRs, and dominant responses were seen in regions 160-218 and 743-854. No day 14 peak-response samples were available, so repertoires were characterized only after the peak T cell response. Participants were mostly white British and included more females than males, and it was suggested by the authors that clonal diversity may have been underestimated. Epitopes outside the regions mutated in the B.1.351 and B.1.1.7 variants were reportedly recognized by nearly half of the unique spike-specific TCRs. A significant rise in spike-specific TCR breadth and depth was observed after two AZD1222 doses relative to day 0 and relative to MenACWY recipients. Conclusions about previously exposed vaccinees are limited because only five to seven AZD1222 recipients were SARS-CoV-2 seropositive at baseline.

Read against the paper, the sample's time point label means: sample from adult after SARS-CoV-2 infection, after symptom onset. Two convalescent COVID-19 patients, sampled after symptom onset from adults with prior SARS-CoV-2 infection, were also TCR-sequenced for comparison. Specimen: peripheral blood, collected after recovery from COVID-19. The sequence derives from an adult who had recovered from COVID-19.

The sequence in DNA is TGTGCCAGCAGCCTACAGGGGGGCCTATCTAATGAAAAACTGTTTTTT. Its protein product is CASSLQGGLSNEKLFF. This chain is built from TRBV3-1 (or the pseudogene TRBV3-2) and TRBJ1-4, with TRBD1 matching 8 junction bases. CDR3 length: 16 amino acids, cysteine to phenylalanine. The kept DNA is CDR3 alone, 48 bases in frame from the first base. CDR1 and CDR2 are read off the germline V gene (reference sequence) as LGHDT and YNNKEL. The germline V end is reduced by 4 bases and the J end by 3 bases; junction bases left unmatched: 7.